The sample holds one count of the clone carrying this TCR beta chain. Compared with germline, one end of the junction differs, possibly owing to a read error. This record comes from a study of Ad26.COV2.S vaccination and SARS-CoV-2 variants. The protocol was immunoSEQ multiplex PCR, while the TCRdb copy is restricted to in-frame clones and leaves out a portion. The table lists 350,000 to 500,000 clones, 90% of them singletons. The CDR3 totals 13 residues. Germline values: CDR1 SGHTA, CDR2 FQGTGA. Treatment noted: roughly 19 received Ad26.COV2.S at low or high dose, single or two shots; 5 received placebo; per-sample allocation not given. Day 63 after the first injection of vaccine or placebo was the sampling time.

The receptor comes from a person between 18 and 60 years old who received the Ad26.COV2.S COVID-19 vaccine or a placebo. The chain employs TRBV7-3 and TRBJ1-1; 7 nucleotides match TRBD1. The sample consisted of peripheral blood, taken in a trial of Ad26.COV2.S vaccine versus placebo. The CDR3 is CASSRGGQSEAFF. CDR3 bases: TGTGCCAGCAGCCGGGGGGGACAGTCTGAGGCTTTCTTT.